This T cell receptor (beta chain) came from a study of T cells expressing NK-cell markers. TCRdb re-called the 5' RACE reads and catalogs CDR3 proteins one per entry, DNA excluded. This listing includes more than 400,000 distinct CDR3 sequences. Per germline, CDR1 MNHEY and CDR2 SVGAGI. The CDR3 extends over 16 amino acids. The chain has TRBV6-5 and TRBJ1-5. Sample: blood T cells: a sorted CD56 or NKG2C T cell subset, CD4+ or CD8+ T cells, or bulk PBMC T cells (not recorded which). The TCR was taken from a woman between 18 and 75 years old in good health. The CDR3 here is CASSYSSSVGNQPQHF.